One and the same sample provided the 7 T cell receptor beta chains below, sequenced in a study of molecular identifiers for immune sequencing clone quantification. Using its own MiXCR run on the PCR reads, TCRdb lists one record per CDR3 protein. In the table there are about 640,000 distinct CDR3 sequences, just under 20% of which are singletons. The specimen was naive CD8+ T cells from blood, with Jurkat cell RNA spiked in. The subset is: FACS-sorted CD8+CD4-CCR7+CD45RA+ naive T cells. Receptors were obtained from a human donor in good health. Some libraries in this study had Jurkat cell RNA spiked in.

Ten or more counts support this clonotype. The chain combines TRBV30 with TRBJ2-1, with 8 bases lining up with TRBD2. The CDR3 consists of 19 residues. The junction had 19 bases not matched to a gene; V was cut back by 0 bases and J by 6 bases. The V gene's germline CDR1 is GTSNPN and CDR2 SVGIG (reference sequence). CDR3 nucleotides: TGTGCCTGGAGTGTATGGCGTTTCAGGACTAGCTCGCGGAGCAATGAGCAGTTCTTC. Translated, it gives CAWSVWRFRTSSRSNEQFF.

This clonotype was observed many times. The chain employs TRBV7-2 and TRBJ2-5; 8 nucleotides align to TRBD2. The CDR3 consists of 15 residues. V lost 5 bases to trimming and J lost 2 bases; unmatched junction nucleotides: 7. Looked up from germline, CDR1 is SGHTA and CDR2 is FQGNSA. CDR3 coding DNA: TGTGCCAGCAGCACTCCTCCGGGGGGGCAAGAGACCCAGTACTTC. Protein: CASSTPPGGQETQYF.

V is TRBV15 and J is TRBJ1-1, with 8 bases identical to TRBD1. Germline loops: CDR1 LNHNV, CDR2 YYDKDF (reference sequence). The CDR3 has 15 amino acids. The V gene end was trimmed by 8 bases and the J gene end by 6 bases; junction bases not matched to a gene: 14. The DNA for the CDR3 is TGTGCCACCGGCGGATTTGAACAGGGGGACCCTGAAGCTTTCTTT. Translating gives CATGGFEQGDPEAFF.

As for this clonotype: This may be a read error: a much more frequent sequence differs by one nucleotide. V usage is TRBV6-2 or TRBV6-3 and J usage is TRBJ1-5, with D perhaps matching TRBD1 (5 bases). Germline CDR1 is MNHEY and CDR2 is SVGEGT. The CDR3 runs to 15 residues. Here the CDR3 DNA reads TGTACCAGCAGGCAGACGGGGGGAGAAAATCAGCCCCAGCATTTT. Translated, it gives CTSRQTGGENQPQHF.

This clonotype was picked up a small number of times. This chain links TRBV30 with TRBJ1-3; D gene unclear. Trimming pared 2 bases from V and 3 bases from J, leaving 20 bases between. The CDR3 is made up of 17 amino acids. From germline, CDR1 is GTSNPN and CDR2 SVGIG (reference sequence). In nucleotides, the CDR3 is TGTGCCTGGAGTAGGGTCTCCATGGTGGCGGTTGGAAACACCATATATTTT. Translation gives CAWSRVSMVAVGNTIYF.

In this sample, this clonotype turned up a few times. A much larger clone differs by one base, so this may be a read error. V and J are TRBV28 and TRBJ2-5; 9 nucleotides line up with TRBD2. Germline assignment: CDR1 MDHEN and CDR2 SYDVKM. V was pared by 7 bases and J by 2 bases, with 5 bases of the junction left unmatched. The CDR3 runs 14 residues. The CDR3 is CASTGAGGQETQYF. The CDR3 DNA is TGTGCCAGCACCGGAGCGGGAGGACAAGAGACCCAGTACTTC.

For this clonotype: Given a much more abundant clone one base away, this may be a read error. This chain uses TRBV9 with TRBJ2-5; TRBD2 aligns across 8 bases. Germline loops: CDR1 SGDLS, CDR2 YYNGEE. The CDR3 contains 15 residues. The V segment lost 3 bases and the J segment 1 base; nucleotides outside the gene matches: 5. In DNA, the CDR3 is TGTGCCAGCAGCGGAGAGCGGGGGCTCCAAGAGACCCAGTACTTC. This translates into CASSGERGLQETQYF.